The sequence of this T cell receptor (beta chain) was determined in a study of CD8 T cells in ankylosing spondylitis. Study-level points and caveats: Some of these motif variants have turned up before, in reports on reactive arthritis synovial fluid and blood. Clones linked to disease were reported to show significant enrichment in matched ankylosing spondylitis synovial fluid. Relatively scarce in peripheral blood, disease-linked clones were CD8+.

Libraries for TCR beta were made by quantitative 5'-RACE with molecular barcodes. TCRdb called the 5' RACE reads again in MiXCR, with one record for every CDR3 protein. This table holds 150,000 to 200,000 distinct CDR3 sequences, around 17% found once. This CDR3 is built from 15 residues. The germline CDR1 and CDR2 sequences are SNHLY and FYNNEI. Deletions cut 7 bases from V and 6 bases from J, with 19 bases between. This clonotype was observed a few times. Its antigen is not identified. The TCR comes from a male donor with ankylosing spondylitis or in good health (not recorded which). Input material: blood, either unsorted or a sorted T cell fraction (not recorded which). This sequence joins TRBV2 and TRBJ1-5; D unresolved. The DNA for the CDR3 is TGTGCCAGCAAGAAATCGGACGGCTTAAGTCAGCCCCAGCATTTT. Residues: CASKKSDGLSQPQHF.